A selection of T cell receptor beta chains follows, all from one sample in a study of blood T cell repertoires in COVID-19. Produced via immunoSEQ multiplex PCR; TCRdb's table is partial and in-frame only. This sample carries 100,000 to 150,000 clones, around 74% of them seen once, and the ten largest clones take 4.5% to 6%. Specimen: peripheral blood. Every receptor here comes from a man older than 75 with COVID-19, enrolled during active disease. The CDR3 runs from the conserved cysteine through the conserved F or W. The D gene is left open where the match is weak. Rows may omit the clone size; those that give it use once, few, many or a size class.

d_call: NA; j_call: TRBJ1-1; clone_size: NA; v_call: TRBV23-1; cdr3_aa: CASSQSPGEIMSHTEAFF; cdr3_nt: TGCGCCAGCAGTCAATCGCCAGGGGAAATAATGAGTCACACTGAAGCTTTCTTT
d_call: TRBD1; j_call: TRBJ2-3; clone_size: NA; v_call: TRBV10-3; cdr3_aa: CAISGGGQGKTDTQYF; cdr3_nt: TGTGCCATCAGTGGGGGAGGACAGGGGAAGACAGATACGCAGTATTTT
d_call: NA; j_call: TRBJ2-7; clone_size: NA; v_call: TRBV9; cdr3_aa: CASSPRDNSYEQYF; cdr3_nt: TGTGCCAGCAGCCCCCGGGACAACTCCTACGAGCAGTACTTC
d_call: NA; j_call: TRBJ1-1; clone_size: NA; v_call: TRBV19; cdr3_aa: CASSTDRVNTEAFF; cdr3_nt: TGTGCCAGTAGTACCGACAGAGTGAACACTGAAGCTTTCTTT
d_call: NA; j_call: TRBJ1-5; clone_size: NA; v_call: TRBV7-2; cdr3_aa: CASSTHPGPTAQHF; cdr3_nt: TGTGCCAGCAGCACACACCCAGGGCCGACGGCCCAGCATTTT
d_call: TRBD1; j_call: TRBJ2-7; clone_size: NA; v_call: TRBV6-2/TRBV6-3; cdr3_aa: CASSYGTGFNEQYF; cdr3_nt: TGTGCCAGCAGTTACGGGACAGGGTTCAACGAGCAGTACTTC
d_call: NA; j_call: TRBJ1-1; clone_size: few; v_call: TRBV5-1; cdr3_aa: CASSLSGVDTEAFF; cdr3_nt: TGCGCCAGCAGCTTGTCGGGGGTTGACACTGAAGCTTTCTTT
d_call: NA; j_call: TRBJ1-4; clone_size: NA; v_call: TRBV19; cdr3_aa: CASNHRDLPNEKLFF; cdr3_nt: TGTGCCAGTAACCACCGGGACTTACCTAATGAAAAACTGTTTTTT
d_call: NA; j_call: TRBJ2-2; clone_size: few; v_call: TRBV6-5; cdr3_aa: CASSPLAPLGELFF; cdr3_nt: TGTGCCAGCAGCCCCCTGGCCCCGCTGGGGGAGCTGTTTTTT
d_call: NA; j_call: TRBJ2-3; clone_size: NA; v_call: TRBV4-2; cdr3_aa: CASSPKVDGTRHF; cdr3_nt: TGTGCCAGCAGCCCAAAAGTAGACGGAACGAGGCATTTT
d_call: NA; j_call: TRBJ2-7; clone_size: NA; v_call: TRBV14; cdr3_aa: CASSHRLTRDEQYF; cdr3_nt: TGTGCCAGCAGCCACCGACTGACCAGGGACGAGCAGTACTTC
d_call: TRBD2; j_call: TRBJ2-1; clone_size: few; v_call: TRBV14; cdr3_aa: CASSHFRTSSYNEQFF; cdr3_nt: TGTGCCAGCAGCCATTTTCGGACTAGCAGCTACAATGAGCAGTTCTTC
d_call: NA; j_call: TRBJ1-2; clone_size: NA; v_call: TRBV2; cdr3_aa: CALGEGYGYTF; cdr3_nt: TGTGCCCTAGGGGAAGGCTATGGCTACACCTTC
d_call: NA; j_call: TRBJ1-2; clone_size: once; v_call: TRBV20-1; cdr3_aa: CSVDRTYGYTF; cdr3_nt: TGCAGTGTTGACAGGACCTATGGCTACACCTTC
d_call: TRBD2; j_call: TRBJ2-1; clone_size: NA; v_call: TRBV5-6; cdr3_aa: CASSLDSGRSEQFF; cdr3_nt: TGTGCCAGCAGCTTGGATAGCGGGAGAAGTGAGCAGTTCTTC
d_call: NA; j_call: TRBJ2-7; clone_size: NA; v_call: TRBV7-3; cdr3_aa: CASSLDVGHEQYF; cdr3_nt: TGTGCCAGCAGCTTAGACGTTGGGCACGAGCAGTACTTC
d_call: TRBD1; j_call: TRBJ2-3; clone_size: NA; v_call: TRBV5-1; cdr3_aa: CASSFGEQGDTQYF; cdr3_nt: TGCGCCAGCAGCTTCGGTGAACAGGGGGATACGCAGTATTTT
d_call: TRBD1; j_call: TRBJ1-2; clone_size: few; v_call: TRBV5-1; cdr3_aa: CASSGGQGYYGYTF; cdr3_nt: TGCGCCAGCAGCGGGGGACAGGGGTACTATGGCTACACCTTC
d_call: NA; j_call: TRBJ2-2; clone_size: few; v_call: TRBV11-2; cdr3_aa: CASSDGPGELFF; cdr3_nt: TGTGCCAGCAGTGATGGCCCCGGGGAGCTGTTTTTT
d_call: NA; j_call: TRBJ1-3; clone_size: NA; v_call: TRBV27; cdr3_aa: CASRPGAGNTIYF; cdr3_nt: TGTGCCAGCCGGCCAGGGGCTGGAAACACCATATATTTT
d_call: TRBD1; j_call: TRBJ1-1; clone_size: NA; v_call: TRBV5-4; cdr3_aa: CASSLDRGDTEAFF; cdr3_nt: TGTGCCAGCAGCTTGGACAGGGGGGACACTGAAGCTTTCTTT
d_call: TRBD2; j_call: TRBJ2-3; clone_size: NA; v_call: TRBV5-1; cdr3_aa: CASSLGLAGGQDTQYF; cdr3_nt: TGCGCCAGCAGCTTAGGACTAGCGGGAGGGCAGGATACGCAGTATTTT
d_call: TRBD1; j_call: TRBJ2-2; clone_size: many; v_call: TRBV5-1; cdr3_aa: CASSSGTGYTGELFF; cdr3_nt: TGCGCCAGCAGCTCCGGGACAGGGTACACCGGGGAGCTGTTTTTT
d_call: TRBD1; j_call: TRBJ2-2; clone_size: NA; v_call: TRBV10-3; cdr3_aa: CAISSGTGISGELFF; cdr3_nt: TGTGCCATCAGCTCCGGGACAGGGATATCCGGGGAGCTGTTTTTT
d_call: TRBD1; j_call: TRBJ2-5; clone_size: NA; v_call: TRBV12-5; cdr3_aa: CASGLAPDRVWETQYF; cdr3_nt: TGTGCTAGTGGTTTGGCCCCCGACAGGGTGTGGGAGACCCAGTACTTC
d_call: NA; j_call: TRBJ1-4; clone_size: once; v_call: TRBV6-2/TRBV6-3; cdr3_aa: CASSYSVGDNEKLFF; cdr3_nt: TGTGCCAGCAGTTACTCCGTAGGGGATAATGAAAAACTGTTTTTT
d_call: TRBD1; j_call: TRBJ2-1; clone_size: NA; v_call: TRBV4-1; cdr3_aa: CASSPAGQGDNEQFF; cdr3_nt: TGCGCCAGCAGCCCGGCCGGACAGGGTGATAATGAGCAGTTCTTC
d_call: NA; j_call: TRBJ2-5; clone_size: NA; v_call: TRBV7-3; cdr3_aa: CASSRSQQETQYF; cdr3_nt: TGTGCCAGCAGCAGGAGCCAGCAAGAGACCCAGTACTTC
d_call: NA; j_call: TRBJ1-2; clone_size: NA; v_call: TRBV20-1; cdr3_aa: CSASLAGRDYGYTF; cdr3_nt: TGCAGTGCTAGTCTAGCAGGAAGGGACTATGGCTACACCTTC
d_call: NA; j_call: TRBJ1-1; clone_size: NA; v_call: TRBV11-2; cdr3_aa: CASSPTGKATEAFF; cdr3_nt: TGTGCCAGCAGCCCCACGGGGAAGGCCACTGAAGCTTTCTTT
d_call: NA; j_call: TRBJ1-5; clone_size: NA; v_call: TRBV30; cdr3_aa: CAWSVNSNQPQHF; cdr3_nt: TGTGCCTGGAGTGTTAATAGCAATCAGCCCCAGCATTTT
d_call: TRBD1; j_call: TRBJ2-7; clone_size: NA; v_call: TRBV5-1; cdr3_aa: CASSFSASGTGGGEQYF; cdr3_nt: TGCGCCAGCAGCTTCTCGGCATCCGGGACAGGGGGTGGGGAGCAGTACTTC
d_call: TRBD1; j_call: TRBJ2-5; clone_size: NA; v_call: TRBV11-3; cdr3_aa: CASSGGQGAWETQYF; cdr3_nt: TGTGCCAGCAGCGGCGGACAGGGGGCGTGGGAGACCCAGTACTTC
d_call: NA; j_call: TRBJ2-2; clone_size: NA; v_call: TRBV19; cdr3_aa: CASNIGVFGELFF; cdr3_nt: TGTGCCAGTAACATAGGAGTGTTCGGGGAGCTGTTTTTT
d_call: TRBD1; j_call: TRBJ2-6; clone_size: NA; v_call: TRBV9; cdr3_aa: CASSARDSSNVLTF; cdr3_nt: TGTGCCAGCAGCGCCCGGGACAGTAGCAACGTCCTGACTTTC
d_call: TRBD1; j_call: TRBJ1-2; clone_size: NA; v_call: TRBV2; cdr3_aa: CASSESVGGGGYTF; cdr3_nt: TGTGCCAGCAGTGAATCGGTAGGGGGCGGTGGCTACACCTTC
d_call: TRBD1; j_call: TRBJ1-1; clone_size: NA; v_call: TRBV3-1/TRBV3-2; cdr3_aa: CASREGQAWNTEAFF; cdr3_nt: TGTGCCAGCAGAGAAGGACAGGCGTGGAACACTGAAGCTTTCTTT
d_call: NA; j_call: TRBJ2-7; clone_size: NA; v_call: TRBV2; cdr3_aa: CASSEGRLDLYEQYF; cdr3_nt: TGTGCCAGCAGTGAAGGGAGACTAGACTTATACGAGCAGTACTTC
d_call: TRBD2; j_call: TRBJ2-1; clone_size: NA; v_call: TRBV6-4; cdr3_aa: CASKERESGNEQFF; cdr3_nt: TGTGCCAGCAAAGAGCGGGAGTCAGGCAATGAGCAGTTCTTC
d_call: NA; j_call: TRBJ2-3; clone_size: once; v_call: TRBV27; cdr3_aa: CASSPFPPLQGRDTDTQYF; cdr3_nt: TGTGCCAGCAGTCCATTCCCCCCCCTACAGGGTCGGGACACAGATACGCAGTATTTT
d_call: NA; j_call: TRBJ1-1; clone_size: NA; v_call: TRBV11-2; cdr3_aa: CASSPAWGGREAFF; cdr3_nt: TGTGCCAGCAGCCCCGCCTGGGGGGGTCGGGAAGCTTTCTTT
d_call: NA; j_call: TRBJ1-4; clone_size: NA; v_call: TRBV7-9; cdr3_aa: CASSPQGTNEKLFF; cdr3_nt: TGTGCCAGCAGCCCCCAGGGGACTAATGAAAAACTGTTTTTT
d_call: NA; j_call: TRBJ2-7; clone_size: few; v_call: TRBV25-1; cdr3_aa: CATSRGPYEQYF; cdr3_nt: TGTGCCACCTCCCGAGGCCCCTACGAGCAGTACTTC
d_call: TRBD1; j_call: TRBJ1-2; clone_size: NA; v_call: TRBV3-1/TRBV3-2; cdr3_aa: CASSQDGGQGYGYTF; cdr3_nt: TGTGCCAGCAGCCAAGATGGGGGACAGGGGTATGGCTACACCTTC
d_call: TRBD1; j_call: TRBJ2-1; clone_size: NA; v_call: TRBV5-4; cdr3_aa: CASSTPGTGVGYNEQFF; cdr3_nt: TGTGCCAGCAGCACCCCAGGGACAGGGGTAGGGTACAATGAGCAGTTCTTC
d_call: TRBD1; j_call: TRBJ2-1; clone_size: NA; v_call: TRBV18; cdr3_aa: CASSLRSGTGVESSYNEQFF; cdr3_nt: TGTGCCAGCTCACTTCGTTCAGGGACAGGGGTCGAAAGCTCCTACAATGAGCAGTTCTTC
d_call: NA; j_call: TRBJ2-2; clone_size: NA; v_call: TRBV4-1; cdr3_aa: CAAGTPGTGELFF; cdr3_nt: TGCGCCGCCGGGACTCCTGGGACCGGGGAGCTGTTTTTT
d_call: NA; j_call: TRBJ2-1; clone_size: NA; v_call: TRBV11-1; cdr3_aa: CASSQEHNYNEQFF; cdr3_nt: TGTGCCAGCAGCCAAGAGCATAACTACAATGAGCAGTTCTTC
d_call: TRBD1; j_call: TRBJ2-1; clone_size: NA; v_call: TRBV19; cdr3_aa: CASSHDPGQGTYEQFF; cdr3_nt: TGTGCCAGTAGCCACGACCCGGGACAGGGCACCTATGAGCAGTTCTTC
d_call: NA; j_call: TRBJ1-1; clone_size: NA; v_call: TRBV18; cdr3_aa: CASSRGRVNTEAFF; cdr3_nt: TGTGCCAGCTCCCGTGGCAGGGTGAACACTGAAGCTTTCTTT
d_call: TRBD2; j_call: TRBJ2-2; clone_size: NA; v_call: TRBV4-2; cdr3_aa: CASSQAPGGMNTGELFF; cdr3_nt: TGTGCCAGCAGCCAAGCCCCGGGGGGGATGAACACCGGGGAGCTGTTTTTT
d_call: TRBD2; j_call: TRBJ2-1; clone_size: NA; v_call: TRBV5-6; cdr3_aa: CASSLGTSGSSYNEQFF; cdr3_nt: TGTGCCAGCAGCTTGGGTACTAGCGGGAGCTCCTACAATGAGCAGTTCTTC
d_call: NA; j_call: TRBJ2-2; clone_size: once; v_call: TRBV7-3; cdr3_aa: CASSLNGAGELFF; cdr3_nt: TGTGCCAGCAGCTTAAACGGGGCCGGGGAGCTGTTTTTT
d_call: NA; j_call: TRBJ1-3; clone_size: few; v_call: TRBV18; cdr3_aa: CASSSTISHPLSGNTIYF; cdr3_nt: TGTGCCAGCTCATCCACCATATCACATCCCCTCTCTGGAAACACCATATATTTT
d_call: TRBD2; j_call: TRBJ2-3; clone_size: NA; v_call: TRBV28; cdr3_aa: CASNGGLAPDTQYF; cdr3_nt: TGTGCCAGCAACGGAGGACTAGCCCCAGATACGCAGTATTTT